Presented here are 19 T cell receptor beta chains from one specimen sequenced in a study of shared clonotypes between healthy human individuals. Libraries were prepared by immunoSEQ multiplex PCR; TCRdb keeps only in-frame clonotypes and omits some of them. The sample comprises nearly 600,000 clones, roughly 96% of which are singletons, and over 0.09% rests with the top ten. Cells designated naive CD8 were CD45RO-negative and were positively selected for CCR7, with terminally differentiated effector memory CD45RA+ cells excluded. Sample: naive CD8+ T cells sorted from blood. All receptors come from a woman aged 25 to 39 in good health.

The genes are TRBV28 and TRBJ2-7; unclear D gene. V was shortened by 5 bases and J by 6 bases, with 17 bases between the two germline ends. The CDR3 contains 14 residues. CDR1 and CDR2 from the germline V gene are MDHEN and SYDVKM. CDR3 sequence: CASSLFTSISEQYF. In DNA form, the CDR3 reads TGTGCCAGCAGTCTATTCACTTCAATCTCCGAGCAGTACTTC.

Concerning this clone itself: The sample holds other DNA sequences that translate to the same CDR3. The V and J genes are TRBV29-1 and TRBJ2-7, with TRBD1 identical over 7 bases. The J segment lost 1 base and the V segment lost 3 bases, leaving 0 bases of the junction unmatched. This CDR3 contains 12 residues. Germline V lookup: CDR1 SQVTM, CDR2 ANQGSEA. The CDR3, as DNA: TGCAGCGTTGAGGGACAGTCCTACGAGCAGTACTTC. Translated: CSVEGQSYEQYF.

The chain couples TRBV2 to TRBJ2-1; TRBD2 might be the D (6 bases). The CDR3 is made up of 15 amino acids. The germline V gene has CDR1 SNHLY and CDR2 FYNNEI. V was clipped by 5 bases and J by 3 bases, with 14 bases between them. For the CDR3, the DNA is TGTGCCAGCAGTTCCGTTTTAGCGGTCTACAATGAGCAGTTCTTC. It encodes CASSSVLAVYNEQFF.

A note on this clone: No conserved phenylalanine or tryptophan ends this CDR3, so it is likely a read error. The DNA is omitted, as the CDR3 cannot be located on it reliably, and the CDR3 follows TCRdb's listing. This rearrangement joins TRBV7-3 to TRBJ1-2. From its first to its last residue, the CDR3 has 12 amino acids. Germline V lookup: CDR1 SGHTA, CDR2 FQGTGA. The CDR3 loop is CASRDPYVILLI.

The chain links TRBV19 to TRBJ2-5, with 10 nucleotides matching TRBD2. J was trimmed by 3 bases and V by 3 bases; bases with no gene match: 7. The CDR3 is made up of 16 amino acids. Germline-derived CDR1 and CDR2 are LNHDA and SQIVND (reference sequence). In nucleotides, the CDR3 is TGTGCCAGTAGTATGGAGCGGGAGGGCCTAGAAGAGACCCAGTACTTC. As protein: CASSMEREGLEETQYF.

This clone was counted a single time. The chain employs TRBV29-1 and TRBJ2-1; D not resolved. Germline V lookup: CDR1 SQVTM, CDR2 ANQGSEA. The CDR3 is 11 amino acids. Trimming took off 6 bases at V and 7 bases at J, with 10 bases between the two ends. The CDR3 reads CSVHQFNEQFF. Written as DNA, the CDR3 is TGCAGCGTCCACCAGTTTAATGAGCAGTTCTTC.

V gene TRBV28 combines with J gene TRBJ1-5; D is undetermined. This CDR3 spans 13 amino acids. Deletions cut 2 bases from V and 4 bases from J, with 6 bases between. Per germline, CDR1 MDHEN and CDR2 SYDVKM. Here the CDR3 reads CASSLGQNQPQHF. Written as DNA, the CDR3 is TGTGCCAGCAGTTTAGGGCAGAATCAGCCCCAGCATTTT.

The rearrangement joins TRBV2 to TRBJ1-2; 9 positions agree with TRBD1. Looked up from germline, CDR1 is SNHLY and CDR2 is FYNNEI. CDR3 length: 13 residues. V trimming: 7 bases; J trimming: 6 bases; junction bases outside the gene matches: 6. CDR3 in DNA: TGTGCCAGCAATGGGGGACAGGGTAATGGCTACACCTTC. This gives the protein CASNGGQGNGYTF.

The chain joins TRBV10-3 to TRBJ2-5, with D possibly TRBD1 on 6 matching bases. V was pared by 3 bases and J by 1 base, with 9 bases between. The CDR3 runs 14 residues. Per germline, CDR1 ENHRY and CDR2 SYGVKD. The CDR3 DNA is TGTGCCATCAGTGACAGGGACACCCAAGAGACCCAGTACTTC. This gives the protein CAISDRDTQETQYF.

J is TRBJ2-2 and V is TRBV19, with unresolved D. The CDR3 contains 19 residues. V shed 2 bases and J shed 0 bases, with 19 bases lying between them. Germline V gene lookup returns CDR1 LNHDA and CDR2 SQIVND (reference sequence). Written as DNA, the CDR3 is TGTGCCAGTAGTATAAAGGCCCTAAGGCCTCTTGCGAACACCGGGGAGCTGTTTTTT. The encoded protein is CASSIKALRPLANTGELFF.

V gene TRBV2 combines with J gene TRBJ2-7; 8 bases agree with TRBD1. The V gene end was trimmed by 5 bases and the J gene end by 3 bases; junction bases not matched to a gene: 0. The germline gives CDR1 SNHLY, CDR2 FYNNEI. The CDR3 extends over 12 amino acids. The chain's CDR3 is CASSTGGYEQYF. DNA of the CDR3: TGTGCCAGCAGTACAGGGGGCTACGAGCAGTACTTC.

The chain joins TRBV2 to TRBJ2-2; the D call may be TRBD1 or TRBD2 (7 bases each). CDR1 SNHLY and CDR2 FYNNEI come from the germline V gene. This CDR3 is built from 14 residues. V was shortened by 9 bases and J by 4 bases, with 15 bases between the two germline ends. CDR3 sequence reads: CARTRGGRTGELFF. For the CDR3, the DNA is TGTGCCAGGACCAGGGGGGGGCGCACCGGGGAGCTGTTTTTT.

The chain recombines TRBV27 with TRBJ2-7; 16 bases agree with TRBD2. Per germline, CDR1 MNHEY and CDR2 SMNVEV (reference sequence). Trimming at V came to 5 bases and at J to 7 bases, leaving 5 bases not matched to a gene. The CDR3 loop spans 15 amino acids. In DNA, the CDR3 is TGTGCCAGCAGTCCGGGGACTAGCGGGAGGGTTGAGCAGTACTTC. This translates into CASSPGTSGRVEQYF.

This clone was recorded only once. The chain uses TRBV10-3 and TRBJ1-3; the D is unclear. V lost 7 bases, J lost 0 bases, and 7 bases lay in between. The CDR3 totals 13 residues. CDR1 is ENHRY and CDR2 is SYGVKD in the germline V gene. The CDR3 sequence: CAINGPSGNTIYF. The CDR3 nucleotides are TGTGCCATCAACGGGCCCTCTGGAAACACCATATATTTT.

This clone appeared a single time. V gene TRBV7-8 combines with J gene TRBJ2-7; D is perhaps TRBD1 (6 bases). Per germline, CDR1 SGHVS and CDR2 FQNEAQ. The V end was cut by 1 base, the J end by 7 bases, with 17 bases between. This CDR3 has 15 amino acids. The CDR3, as DNA: TGTGCCAGCAGCTTAGGTGGTAACAGGGTTTGGGAGCAGTACTTC. Its protein is CASSLGGNRVWEQYF.

The V and J genes are TRBV28 and TRBJ1-2, with TRBD1 as a possible D gene (6 bases). Germline CDR1 reads MDHEN; CDR2 reads SYDVKM. The V end was cut by 4 bases, the J end by 4 bases, with 16 bases between. CDR3 length: 15 residues. The CDR3 loop reads CASSSWKGHLYGYTF. The CDR3 DNA sequence: TGTGCCAGCAGTTCTTGGAAGGGACACCTCTATGGCTACACCTTC.

The chain joins TRBV7-9 to TRBJ1-6, with D maybe TRBD1 (5 bases). V lost 5 bases and J lost 8, with 13 bases in between. The length of the CDR3 is 14 residues. The germline CDR1 and CDR2 sequences are SEHNR and FQNEAQ (reference sequence). The CDR3 region has the DNA TGTGCCAGCAGCCTCTCTGGGGACCATTCACCCCTCCACTTT. This sequence encodes CASSLSGDHSPLHF.

This clone was counted between two and nine times. The chain couples TRBV28 to TRBJ2-7; D is unresolved. Deletions cut 3 bases from V and 3 bases from J, with 6 bases between. CDR3 length: 12 residues. The germline CDR1 and CDR2 sequences are MDHEN and SYDVKM. Here the CDR3 reads CASSFNVYEQYF. CDR3 DNA: TGTGCCAGCAGTTTTAATGTCTACGAGCAGTACTTC.

This sequence joins TRBV9 and TRBJ2-1, with a possible D match to TRBD1 (6 bases). From germline, CDR1 is SGDLS and CDR2 YYNGEE. CDR3 length: 16 amino acids. V shed 3 bases and J shed 5 bases, with 18 bases lying between them. The CDR3 DNA sequence: TGTGCCAGCAGCGCCTCCAGGGGATTAGCGAACAATGAGCAGTTCTTC. Amino acids: CASSASRGLANNEQFF.